This T cell receptor (beta chain) was obtained from a study of blood T cell repertoires in COVID-19. The wider study: The study counted Cohort 3 donors as recovered given two negative PCRs, clearance, or symptom resolution. Sites across the United States, Italy and Spain contributed samples from acute and convalescent COVID-19. Sources were T cells, B-cell-depleted T cells, or PBMCs; the material itself was cDNA or gDNA.

Sequencing was performed with immunoSEQ multiplex PCR; in TCRdb, only in-frame clones are kept and a portion is missing. In the table there are approximately 200,000 clones, 87% of which are singletons. The CDR3 is 16 residues long. Unmatched junction bases numbered 9, after V lost 4 bases and J lost 3 bases. The germline CDR1 and CDR2 sequences are LNHDA and SQIVND (reference sequence). The V and J genes are TRBV19 and TRBJ1-1; 9 positions match TRBD1. Sequencing input: PBMCs or T cells enriched from blood (not recorded which). The sequence derives from a man aged 25-45 years in a cohort exposed to, infected with or recovered from COVID-19 (not recorded which). The CDR3 sequence is CASSTRTGAGHTEAFF. The DNA for the CDR3 is TGTGCCAGTAGTACCCGGACAGGGGCTGGGCACACTGAAGCTTTCTTT.